This T cell receptor (beta chain) was recovered during a study of blood T cell repertoires in COVID-19 (dated by TCRdb to the early 2020s). Study-level background: Samples from collaborators originated in the United States, Italy and Spain and spanned both the acute and convalescent phases of COVID-19. Deeply sampled blood TCRbeta repertoires from subjects exposed to, actively infected with, or recovered from COVID-19 were included in the dataset. Where available, HLA class I and class II types were obtained from metadata supplied by the sample provider rather than from assay-based typing. The prospective study material was composed of cDNA or gDNA derived from T cells, B-cell-depleted T cells, or PBMCs. The sample metadata nearly always contained a de-identified subject ID, COVID-19 status, age in years and sex. The repertoires were released in a freely available public database meant as a resource for research on the immune response to SARS-CoV-2. The samples were drawn from two sources: the first 160 participants of the ongoing ImmuneRACE study, and approximately 1,300 subjects contributed by 6 global collaborators.

In regard to this clone: No cognate antigen has been identified for it. No quality values exist for individual bases; no much larger clone is one base distant.

Each collaborating institution followed its own protocols to collect whole blood in K2EDTA tubes. For TCRbeta analysis, collaborators shipped samples as frozen whole blood, isolated PBMCs, or DNA extracted from either of those sample types. The immunoSEQ Assay, a bias-controlled multiplex PCR, was used to amplify TCRbeta CDR3 regions from genomic DNA. Per the source publication's procedure: The number of nucleated cells in each sample was estimated by amplification of reference gene primers within the assay. Sequence reads were collapsed and filtered to measure the absolute abundance of every unique TCRbeta CDR3 rearrangement. Productive Simpson clonality was computed per sample as the square root of Simpson's diversity index over productive rearrangements. TCRdb's version of the immuneACCESS table is confined to in-frame rearrangements and falls short of the full clone set. An unresolved V gene accounts for under half of the shortfall where checked; the remainder is of unknown origin. V, J and clone size derive from that table, while D and trimming were established from the DNA sequence. This sample holds roughly 120,000 clones; 85% to 90% were observed only once. 3% to 3.5% of the sample goes to the ten largest clones.

The full study reports these points: The amount of clinical and demographic metadata varied by source and participant and was provided uncurated.

The receptor comes from a woman aged 45-65 years with acute or convalescent COVID-19. The sequenced material came from peripheral blood.

CDR3 reads: CASNPSGRAGEQYF. The DNA sequence reads TGCGCCAGCAATCCTAGCGGGAGGGCCGGGGAGCAGTACTTC. This sequence uses TRBV10-1 and TRBJ2-7, with 12 bases aligning to TRBD2. For this chain, trimming is 7 bases at the V end and 7 bases at the J end, and the number of junction bases without a gene match is 8. Looking up the germline V gene (reference sequence) yields CDR1 WNHNN and CDR2 SYGVQD. The CDR3 spans 14 residues, from the cysteine through the phenylalanine. CDR3 DNA is the only sequence kept; it has 42 bases, read in frame from the first base.